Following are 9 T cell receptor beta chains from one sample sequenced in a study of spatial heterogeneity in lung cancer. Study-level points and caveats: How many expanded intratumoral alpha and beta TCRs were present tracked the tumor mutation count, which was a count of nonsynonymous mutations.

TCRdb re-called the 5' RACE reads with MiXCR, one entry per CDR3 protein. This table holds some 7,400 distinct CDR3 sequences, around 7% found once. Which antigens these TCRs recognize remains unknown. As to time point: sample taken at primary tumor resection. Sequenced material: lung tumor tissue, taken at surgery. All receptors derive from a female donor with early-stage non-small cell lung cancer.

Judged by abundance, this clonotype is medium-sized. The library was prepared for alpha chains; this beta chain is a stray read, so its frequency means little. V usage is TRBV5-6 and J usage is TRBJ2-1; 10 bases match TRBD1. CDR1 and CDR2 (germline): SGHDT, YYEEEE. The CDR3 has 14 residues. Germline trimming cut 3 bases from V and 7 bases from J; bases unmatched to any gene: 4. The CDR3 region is CASSSTGGRNEQFF. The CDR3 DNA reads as TGTGCCAGCAGCTCGACAGGGGGCCGGAATGAGCAGTTCTTC.

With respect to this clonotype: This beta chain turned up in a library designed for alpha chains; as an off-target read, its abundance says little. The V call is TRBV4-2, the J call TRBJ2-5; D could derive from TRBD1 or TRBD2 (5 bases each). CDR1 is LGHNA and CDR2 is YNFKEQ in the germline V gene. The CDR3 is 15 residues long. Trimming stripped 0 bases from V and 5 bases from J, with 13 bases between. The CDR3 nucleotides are TGTGCCAGCAGCCAAGATGGTAGGGGAGCGGAGACCCAGTACTTC. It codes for CASSQDGRGAETQYF.

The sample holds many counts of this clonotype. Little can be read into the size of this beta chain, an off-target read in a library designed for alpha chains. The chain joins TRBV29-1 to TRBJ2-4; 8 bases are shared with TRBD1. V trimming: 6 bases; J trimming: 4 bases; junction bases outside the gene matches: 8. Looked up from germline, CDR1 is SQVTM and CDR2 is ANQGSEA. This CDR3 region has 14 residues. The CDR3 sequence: CSVEKQGEKNIQYF. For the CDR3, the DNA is TGCAGCGTCGAAAAACAGGGGGAAAAAAACATTCAGTACTTC.

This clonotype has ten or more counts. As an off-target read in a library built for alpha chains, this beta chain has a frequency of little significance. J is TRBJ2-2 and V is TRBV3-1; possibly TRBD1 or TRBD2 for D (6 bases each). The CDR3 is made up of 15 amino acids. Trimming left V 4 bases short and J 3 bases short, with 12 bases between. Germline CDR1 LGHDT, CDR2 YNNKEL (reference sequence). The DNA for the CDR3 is TGTGCCAGCAGCCCCCCGAGGGGGGACACCGGGGAGCTGTTTTTT. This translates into CASSPPRGDTGELFF.

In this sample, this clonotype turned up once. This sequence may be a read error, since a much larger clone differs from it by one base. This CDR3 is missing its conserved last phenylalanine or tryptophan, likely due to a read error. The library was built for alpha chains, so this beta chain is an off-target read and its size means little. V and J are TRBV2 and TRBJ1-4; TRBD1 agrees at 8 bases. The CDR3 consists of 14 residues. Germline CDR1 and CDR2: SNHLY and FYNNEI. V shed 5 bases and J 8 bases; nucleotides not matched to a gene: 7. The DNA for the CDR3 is TGTGCCAGCAGTACCCAGGGGGCATTCGAAAAACTGTTTTAT. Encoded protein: CASSTQGAFEKLFY.

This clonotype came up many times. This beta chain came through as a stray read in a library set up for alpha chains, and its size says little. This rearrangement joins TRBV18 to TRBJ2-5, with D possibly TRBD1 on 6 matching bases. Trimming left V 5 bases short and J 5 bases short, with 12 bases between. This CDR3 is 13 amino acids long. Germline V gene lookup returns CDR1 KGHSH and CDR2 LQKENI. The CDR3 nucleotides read TGTGCCAGCTCATCAGGGGTCGGTGAGACCCAGTACTTC. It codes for CASSSGVGETQYF.

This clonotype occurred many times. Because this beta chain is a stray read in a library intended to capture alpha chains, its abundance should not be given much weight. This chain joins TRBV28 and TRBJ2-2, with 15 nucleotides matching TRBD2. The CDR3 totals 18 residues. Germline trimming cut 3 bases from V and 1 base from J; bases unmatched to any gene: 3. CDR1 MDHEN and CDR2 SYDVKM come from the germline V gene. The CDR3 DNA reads TGTGCCAGCAGTTTTGGGGGACTAGCGGGAGGGAACACCGGGGAGCTGTTTTTT. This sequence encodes CASSFGGLAGGNTGELFF.

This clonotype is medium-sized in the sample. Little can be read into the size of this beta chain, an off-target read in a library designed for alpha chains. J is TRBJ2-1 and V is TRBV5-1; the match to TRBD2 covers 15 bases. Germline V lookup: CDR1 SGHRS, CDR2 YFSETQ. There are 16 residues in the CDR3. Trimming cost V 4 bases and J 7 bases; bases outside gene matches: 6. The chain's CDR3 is CASSGSGTSGRNEQFF. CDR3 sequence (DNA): TGCGCCAGCAGCGGGTCCGGGACTAGCGGGAGGAATGAGCAGTTCTTC.

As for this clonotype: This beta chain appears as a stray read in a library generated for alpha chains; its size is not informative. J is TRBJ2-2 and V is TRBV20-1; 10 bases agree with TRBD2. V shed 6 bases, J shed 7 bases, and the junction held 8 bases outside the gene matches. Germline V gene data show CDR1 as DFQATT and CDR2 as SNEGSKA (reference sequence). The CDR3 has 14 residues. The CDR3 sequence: CSAPAGGVDGELFF. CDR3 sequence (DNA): TGCAGTGCCCCAGCGGGAGGGGTGGACGGGGAGCTGTTTTTT.